This T cell receptor (beta chain) was sequenced during a study of blood T cell repertoires in COVID-19 (dated by TCRdb to 2018 to 2021). With respect to the entire study: Samples covering the acute and convalescent phases of COVID-19 were provided by collaborators in the United States, Italy and Spain. Subjects who had been exposed to COVID-19, were actively infected with it, or had recovered from it provided the deeply sampled blood TCRbeta repertoires that made up the dataset. Samples came from the ongoing ImmuneRACE study (first 160 participants) plus 1,254 subjects from 6 global collaborators. A freely available public database, intended as a resource for researchers studying the immune response to SARS-CoV-2, is where the repertoires were released. Nearly every sample came with metadata listing a de-identified subject ID, COVID-19 status, age in years and sex. Where HLA class I and class II types were available, the types were taken from metadata supplied by the sample provider, not from assay-based typing. The material from the prospective study consisted of cDNA or gDNA derived from T cells, B-cell-depleted T cells, or PBMCs. The study at large found these results: Clinical and demographic metadata were provided uncurated, with the amount varying by source and participant.

The immunoSEQ Assay, a bias-controlled multiplex PCR, was used to amplify TCRbeta CDR3 regions from genomic DNA. For the original study's pipeline: Nucleated cell counts per sample were estimated from amplification of reference gene primers within the assay. To quantify the absolute abundance of each unique TCRbeta CDR3 rearrangement, sequence reads were collapsed and filtered. Productive Simpson clonality was computed per sample as the square root of Simpson's diversity index over productive rearrangements. The immuneACCESS repertoire file appears here via TCRdb, limited to in-frame rearrangements. These files lack a portion of the clones; in checked studies, under half of the deficit traces to unresolved V genes, and the cause of the others is not known. Clonal size and the V and J genes are those of that table, whereas D and trimming came from the DNA. For this sample there are around 300,000 clones; around 88% appear just once. The top ten constitute 1.5% to 2% of the sample.

From the germline V gene, CDR1 is MNHNS and CDR2 is SASEGT. V is cut by 3 bases and J by 3 bases, and the space between the germline ends is 6 bases. Its CDR3 holds 12 amino acids, cysteine through phenylalanine. The read is trimmed to its CDR3 DNA, 36 bases read in frame from base 1. In Seattle, one collaborating source enrolled patients while the infection was active and tracked those patients longitudinally over the course of disease. The collaborating institutions used their own protocols to collect whole blood in K2EDTA tubes. For TCRbeta analysis, collaborators shipped samples in one of three forms: frozen whole blood, isolated PBMCs, or DNA extracted from either of those sample types. In regard to this clone: The antigen it recognizes is unknown. There are no base qualities to consult, and no much larger clone falls within one base.

The receptor's source is a woman in her thirties with COVID-19, enrolled during active disease. This receptor chain uses TRBV6-1 and TRBJ2-7, with no confident D gene call. Sequencing was carried out using peripheral blood. In nucleotide form, the sequence is TGTGCCAGCAGTGATAGCCGCTACGAGCAGTACTTC. The translation is CASSDSRYEQYF.